The 17 T cell receptor beta chains given below trace back to one sample, sequenced in a study of PD-L1 blockade in urothelial cancer. Clones were sequenced by immunoSEQ multiplex PCR, and TCRdb holds only the in-frame ones, with some missing. The table records tens of thousands of clones, 79% of them present only once. This sample's time point: pretreatment peripheral blood. The sequences come from PBMCs, collected around atezolizumab (anti-PD-L1) treatment. These receptors all come from a man in his 70s with urothelial cancer.

This chain joins TRBV6-5 and TRBJ1-1; D call uncertain. From germline, CDR1 is MNHEY and CDR2 SVGAGI. The CDR3 covers 12 residues. Between the trimmed V and J ends, which lost 3 bases and 5 bases, there was a span of 7 bases. CDR3 protein: CASSYGGTEAFF. For the CDR3, the DNA is TGTGCCAGCAGTTATGGCGGGACTGAAGCTTTCTTT.

In this sample, this clone turned up once. The chain couples TRBV4-1 to TRBJ2-2, with TRBD1 matching over 10 bases. The length of the CDR3 is 16 residues. V trimming: 3 bases; J trimming: 3 bases; junction bases outside the gene matches: 4. The germline V gene encodes CDR1 MGHRA and CDR2 YSYEKL. The CDR3 DNA sequence: TGCGCCAGCAGCCAGACCGGGACAGGGGACACCGGGGAGCTGTTTTTT. Protein: CASSQTGTGDTGELFF.

The chain joins TRBV29-1 to TRBJ2-7, with D perhaps matching TRBD1 (7 bases). Trimming removed 7 bases from V and 4 bases from J, with 14 bases in between. This CDR3 is built from 12 residues. CDR1 and CDR2 from the germline V gene are SQVTM and ANQGSEA. The DNA of the CDR3 is TGCAGCGCTAGGGACAGCGGGTACGAGCAGTACTTC. It codes for CSARDSGYEQYF.

The chain uses TRBV27 and TRBJ2-7; 7 bases are shared with TRBD1. CDR1 and CDR2 (germline): MNHEY, SMNVEV (reference sequence). The V and J ends lost 5 bases and 4 bases, in that order; junction bases with no gene match: 5. The CDR3 extends over 13 amino acids. The CDR3 nucleotides are TGTGCCAGCAGTAAGGGACAGTGGTACGAGCAGTACTTC. Protein product: CASSKGQWYEQYF.

V is TRBV7-2 and J is TRBJ2-7, with TRBD2 matching over 11 bases. The germline V gene encodes CDR1 SGHTA and CDR2 FQGNSA. Unmatched junction bases numbered 19, after V lost 5 bases and J lost 7 bases. The CDR3 sequence is 18 residues long. Written as DNA, the CDR3 is TGTGCCAGCAGCCTCAGGACTAGCGGGTTCTTTGGCTCGGGGGAGCAGTACTTC. Protein: CASSLRTSGFFGSGEQYF.

This clone was seen more than once but under ten times. The chain uses TRBV2 and TRBJ2-3, with D tentatively TRBD2 (5 bases). This CDR3 has 15 residues. V lost 7 bases and J 6 bases, leaving 20 bases between the germline ends. Germline assignment: CDR1 SNHLY and CDR2 FYNNEI. The CDR3, as DNA: TGTGCCAGCAACCTGGACTCCCGCGTGGCGGATACGCAGTATTTT. It encodes CASNLDSRVADTQYF.

V gene TRBV27 combines with J gene TRBJ1-1, with 8 bases aligning to TRBD1. CDR1 MNHEY and CDR2 SMNVEV come from the germline V gene (reference sequence). The CDR3 consists of 15 residues. V lost 8 bases to trimming and J lost 6 bases; unmatched junction nucleotides: 14. The CDR3 is CASYLGPDRVSEAFF. CDR3 bases: TGTGCCAGCTATCTAGGCCCGGACAGGGTTTCTGAAGCTTTCTTT.

J is TRBJ2-5 and V is TRBV18; 7 positions agree with TRBD1. The CDR3 is 15 residues long. The V gene's germline CDR1 is KGHSH and CDR2 LQKENI. J was trimmed by 5 bases and V by 5 bases; bases with no gene match: 11. CDR3 sequence reads: CASSTTTGTGETQYF. The CDR3 nucleotides are TGTGCCAGCTCAACCACGACAGGGACCGGGGAGACCCAGTACTTC.

The chain combines TRBV5-1 with TRBJ1-4; 9 bases fit TRBD1. The length of the CDR3 is 13 residues. V trimming: 4 bases; J trimming: 8 bases; junction bases outside the gene matches: 3. Per the germline V gene, CDR1 is SGHRS and CDR2 is YFSETQ. Here the CDR3 reads CASSRGQGEKLFF. The CDR3 DNA reads as TGCGCCAGCAGCCGAGGACAGGGGGAAAAACTGTTTTTT.

This chain uses TRBV28 with TRBJ2-1; tentatively, D is TRBD1 (5 bases). V was shortened by 11 bases and J by 0 bases, with 14 bases between the two germline ends. The CDR3 totals 14 residues. Germline V lookup: CDR1 MDHEN, CDR2 SYDVKM. The CDR3 protein is CAHGASPSYNEQFF. CDR3 sequence (DNA): TGTGCCCATGGGGCTAGTCCCTCCTACAATGAGCAGTTCTTC.

This chain links TRBV5-3 with TRBJ1-1; D perhaps matches TRBD1 (6 bases). TRBV5-3 is an ORF, and what it does is uncertain. The CDR3 contains 14 residues. V lost 0 bases, J lost 6 bases, and 12 bases lay in between. CDR3 region: CARSLERGKPEAFF. DNA of the CDR3: TGTGCCAGAAGCTTGGAGAGGGGGAAACCTGAAGCTTTCTTT.

The J gene is TRBJ2-3, the V gene TRBV7-8, with TRBD2 matching 9 bases. This CDR3 comprises 16 residues. Per the germline V gene, CDR1 is SGHVS and CDR2 is FQNEAQ. The V and J ends lost 1 base and 0 bases, in that order; junction bases with no gene match: 2. The CDR3 DNA reads as TGTGCCAGCAGCTTAGTAGCGGGAGAAAGCACAGATACGCAGTATTTT. This gives the protein CASSLVAGESTDTQYF.

This chain links TRBV9 with TRBJ2-1, with TRBD1 identical over 9 bases. Germline CDR1 SGDLS, CDR2 YYNGEE. The V segment lost 0 bases and the J segment 12 bases; nucleotides outside the gene matches: 10. CDR3 length: 15 amino acids. CDR3 nucleotide sequence: TGTGCCAGCAGCGTAGATCCGGGACAGGGTGAGTGGCAGTTCTTC. This sequence encodes CASSVDPGQGEWQFF.

The chain carries TRBV5-1 and TRBJ2-7; 9 positions agree with TRBD2. The J segment lost 0 bases and the V segment lost 2 bases, leaving 3 bases of the junction unmatched. Germline loops: CDR1 SGHRS, CDR2 YFSETQ. The CDR3 totals 15 residues. The CDR3 reads CASSFVAGASYEQYF. CDR3 in DNA: TGCGCCAGCAGCTTTGTAGCGGGAGCCTCCTACGAGCAGTACTTC.

The chain has TRBV28 and TRBJ2-1; 9 nucleotides line up with TRBD1. CDR3 length: 15 residues. V dropped 8 bases and J dropped 6; count of bases not matched to a gene: 11. Germline CDR1 MDHEN, CDR2 SYDVKM. The CDR3 region has the DNA TGTGCCAGCGGACTCCGGGACAGGGCCTTCAATGAGCAGTTCTTC. Protein sequence: CASGLRDRAFNEQFF.

This sequence joins TRBV4-1 and TRBJ2-7, with D possibly being TRBD2 (6 bases). The length of the CDR3 is 12 residues. From germline, CDR1 is MGHRA and CDR2 YSYEKL. V lost 0 bases and J 7 bases, leaving 7 bases between the germline ends. The CDR3 DNA is TGCGCCAGCAGCCAAGAGGGGAGGGAGCAGTACTTC. Protein: CASSQEGREQYF.

V usage is TRBV9 and J usage is TRBJ2-5, with 8 bases lining up with TRBD2. This CDR3 is built from 15 residues. Losses at the gene ends were 3 bases for V and 3 bases for J; bases not matched to a gene: 7. Germline V gene data show CDR1 as SGDLS and CDR2 as YYNGEE. The CDR3 is CASSATAGVEETQYF. The CDR3 region has the DNA TGTGCCAGCAGCGCCACAGCGGGAGTGGAAGAGACCCAGTACTTC.